This entry features one T cell receptor beta chain sequence. The antigen is not known. The table came from immunoSEQ multiplex PCR; TCRdb's copy has only in-frame clones and leaves some out. The sample shows under 150,000 clones, approximately 88% of them seen only once. Germline lookup yields CDR1 LGHDT and CDR2 YNNKEL (reference sequence). V lost 6 bases and J lost 7; bases outside the gene matches: 12. The CDR3 is 16 amino acids. This record belongs to a study of T cell responses to AZD1222 COVID-19 vaccine. The study, taken as a whole, reports: Only six individuals given AZD1222 were seropositive at baseline.

Pooled samples include second doses given at about 4 or 12 weeks. The chain employs TRBV3-1 (or the pseudogene TRBV3-2) and TRBJ2-2; 9 nucleotides match TRBD2. Sequences were derived from peripheral blood, sampled 28 days after the second AZD1222 dose. The sequence was collected from an adult who received the AZD1222 COVID-19 vaccine. The DNA for the CDR3 is TGTGCCAGCAGTCCAGCTCGCGGGGGGGCAGTCGGGGAGCTGTTTTTT. Amino acids: CASSPARGGAVGELFF.